A selection of T cell receptor beta chains follows, all from one sample in a study of early stage breast cancer tumors. TCRdb's table, derived via immunoSEQ multiplex PCR, lists solely in-frame clones and lacks some. The repertoire holds about 41,000 clones, with about 73% as singletons. The sequenced sample consisted of blood. Every receptor here comes from a person between 45 and 65 years old with breast cancer. The CDR3 runs from the conserved cysteine through the conserved F or W. The order of the fields is CDR3 DNA, CDR3 protein, V gene, clone size, D gene, J gene. D genes are given only for firm matches. Size is omitted from some rows. Given values are once, few, many or a class for expanded clones.

DNA: TGTGCCAGCAGCTTCGAACCGAGCTCCTACAATGAGCAGTTCTTC
CDR3: CASSFEPSSYNEQFF
V: TRBV7-6
size: NA
D: NA
J: TRBJ2-1

DNA: TGTGCCAGCAGCCTCGGGGCCAAAAACATTCAGTACTTC
CDR3: CASSLGAKNIQYF
V: TRBV7-2
size: few
D: NA
J: TRBJ2-4

DNA: TGTGCCAGCAGCTTAGCGACGGGACTGGCCGGAAACACCATATATTTT
CDR3: CASSLATGLAGNTIYF
V: TRBV7-8
size: NA
D: NA
J: TRBJ1-3

DNA: TGTGCCATCAGTGAGTCGGCGGGAGGGCGCAATGAGCAGTTCTTC
CDR3: CAISESAGGRNEQFF
V: TRBV10-3
size: NA
D: TRBD2
J: TRBJ2-1

DNA: TGTGCCAGCAGCTTGTTCGAGCGGGAGCCCCCACGCGAGCAGTACTTC
CDR3: CASSLFEREPPREQYF
V: TRBV5-6
size: NA
D: TRBD2
J: TRBJ2-7

DNA: TGTGCCATCAGTGAGTTGGAGACAGGGCAAGGCTACACCTTC
CDR3: CAISELETGQGYTF
V: TRBV10-3
size: NA
D: TRBD1
J: TRBJ1-2

DNA: TGTGCCTGGAGTGTACTTGGCGCTAGCGGGAACACCGGGGAGCTGTTTTTT
CDR3: CAWSVLGASGNTGELFF
V: TRBV30
size: NA
D: TRBD2
J: TRBJ2-2

DNA: TGTGCCAGCAGCTTGCAGAGCACAGATACGCAGTATTTT
CDR3: CASSLQSTDTQYF
V: TRBV7-2
size: NA
D: NA
J: TRBJ2-3

DNA: TGTGCCAGCAGCCCTACAGGGCGAGGTACTGAAGCTTTCTTT
CDR3: CASSPTGRGTEAFF
V: TRBV6-5
size: NA
D: NA
J: TRBJ1-1

DNA: TGTGCCAGCAGCAAAGGACAGGGCAGCAGAGATACGCAGTATTTT
CDR3: CASSKGQGSRDTQYF
V: TRBV13
size: NA
D: TRBD1
J: TRBJ2-3

DNA: TGTGCCAGCAGCCGAGTGCGGGAACTAACCTACGAGCAGTACTTC
CDR3: CASSRVRELTYEQYF
V: TRBV11-3
size: NA
D: NA
J: TRBJ2-7

DNA: TGTGCCAGCAGCCAAGGAATTAGCGGGGGGATTGGGCAGTTCTTC
CDR3: CASSQGISGGIGQFF
V: TRBV4-2
size: NA
D: TRBD2
J: TRBJ2-1

DNA: TGTGCCAGCTCACGAGAGCGAGATACGCAGTATTTT
CDR3: CASSRERDTQYF
V: TRBV18
size: once
D: NA
J: TRBJ2-3

DNA: TGCGCCAGCAGCTCCGGACAGGGCTTAATAGCCGGGGAGCTGTTTTTT
CDR3: CASSSGQGLIAGELFF
V: TRBV5-1
size: NA
D: TRBD1
J: TRBJ2-2

DNA: TGTGCCAGCAGGGGACAGGGTCCTCGGACCCAGTACTTC
CDR3: CASRGQGPRTQYF
V: TRBV2
size: NA
D: TRBD1
J: TRBJ2-5

DNA: TGCGCCAGCAGCTTGGTACCGGGAGGGTATAATGAGCAGTTCTTC
CDR3: CASSLVPGGYNEQFF
V: TRBV5-1
size: NA
D: TRBD2
J: TRBJ2-1

DNA: TGTGCCAGCAGGATTGACAGGGCTGGAAACACCATATATTTT
CDR3: CASRIDRAGNTIYF
V: TRBV2
size: few
D: TRBD1
J: TRBJ1-3

DNA: TGTGCCGCCCGGCAACAGGCCACTGAAGCTTTCTTT
CDR3: CAARQQATEAFF
V: TRBV6-1
size: NA
D: NA
J: TRBJ1-1

DNA: TGTGCCAGCAGTGGTTTTAGGGGCGGGAGGGTCACAGATACGCAGTATTTT
CDR3: CASSGFRGGRVTDTQYF
V: TRBV25-1
size: NA
D: TRBD2
J: TRBJ2-3

DNA: TGTGCCAGTAGTATAGAAGCGGAGGACTATGGCTACACCTTC
CDR3: CASSIEAEDYGYTF
V: TRBV19
size: NA
D: NA
J: TRBJ1-2

DNA: TGTGCCAGCAGCTCCCGGGACAGGGCCTACAATGAGCAGTTCTTC
CDR3: CASSSRDRAYNEQFF
V: TRBV7-9
size: NA
D: TRBD1
J: TRBJ2-1

DNA: TGTGCCAGCAGCTTCACAGGTTTTTTAGGGACCTACGAGCAGTACTTC
CDR3: CASSFTGFLGTYEQYF
V: TRBV11-2
size: NA
D: NA
J: TRBJ2-7

DNA: TGTGCCAGTAGTCGGGGTAGCGGGGGGAGCTCCTACAATGAGCAGTTCTTC
CDR3: CASSRGSGGSSYNEQFF
V: TRBV19
size: NA
D: TRBD2
J: TRBJ2-1

DNA: TGTGCCAGCAGTGAAACGGTCGACTTGAGCTCCTACGAGCAGTACTTC
CDR3: CASSETVDLSSYEQYF
V: TRBV6-1
size: NA
D: NA
J: TRBJ2-7

DNA: TGTGCCAGTAGTATGGGACACACAGATACGCAGTATTTT
CDR3: CASSMGHTDTQYF
V: TRBV19
size: NA
D: NA
J: TRBJ2-3

DNA: TGTGCCAGCAGCTTCCTGGGCCAACAAGAGACCCAGTACTTC
CDR3: CASSFLGQQETQYF
V: TRBV7-2
size: once
D: NA
J: TRBJ2-5

DNA: TGTGCCAGCAGCCCTAGAGGGAACACTGAAGCTTTCTTT
CDR3: CASSPRGNTEAFF
V: TRBV11-3
size: NA
D: NA
J: TRBJ1-1

DNA: TGTGCCATCAGTGCCTCGAGAAGGGGTGAACAGCCCCAGCATTTT
CDR3: CAISASRRGEQPQHF
V: TRBV10-3
size: NA
D: NA
J: TRBJ1-5

DNA: TGCAGCGTTGAATCAGGCAGGGAGGGCTATGGCTACACCTTC
CDR3: CSVESGREGYGYTF
V: TRBV29-1
size: NA
D: NA
J: TRBJ1-2

DNA: TGTGCCAGCAGCTTAGGACAGGGAATTAACTACGAGCAGTACTTC
CDR3: CASSLGQGINYEQYF
V: TRBV7-2
size: NA
D: TRBD1
J: TRBJ2-7

DNA: TGTGCCTGGAGTAGAGGTTACTCTGGAAACACCATATATTTT
CDR3: CAWSRGYSGNTIYF
V: TRBV30
size: few
D: NA
J: TRBJ1-3